One and the same sample provided the 9 T cell receptor beta chains below, sequenced in a study of blood T cell repertoires in COVID-19. Profiled with immunoSEQ multiplex PCR; TCRdb holds only in-frame clones, not every one. Of 360,000 or so clones in the sample, 85% to 90% were seen once. Source material: PBMCs or T cells enriched from blood (not recorded which). The receptors here all came from a woman under 40 who had been exposed to COVID-19.

The chain joins TRBV24-1 to TRBJ2-1; weak D call: TRBD1 (6 bases). V lost 6 bases and J lost 6, with 11 bases in between. The CDR3 extends over 13 amino acids. Germline lookup yields CDR1 KGHDR and CDR2 SFDVKD. DNA of the CDR3: TGTGCCACCAGTAGGCAGGGGAGCAATGAGCAGTTCTTC. It translates to CATSRQGSNEQFF.

The chain uses TRBV19 and TRBJ2-3; weak D call: TRBD2 (6 bases). The CDR3 consists of 11 residues. CDR1 is LNHDA and CDR2 is SQIVND in the germline V gene (reference sequence). V was cut by 5 bases and J by 6 bases, with 6 bases left in between. The CDR3 nucleotides read TGTGCCAGTAGTGGGGGGGATACGCAGTATTTT. It specifies CASSGGDTQYF.

The chain couples TRBV5-1 to TRBJ2-1, with TRBD2 identical over 11 bases. The CDR3 is 15 amino acids. Trimming at V came to 2 bases and at J to 10 bases, leaving 8 bases not matched to a gene. Per germline, CDR1 SGHRS and CDR2 YFSETQ. CDR3 residues: CASSFRLAGGDEQFF. DNA for the CDR3: TGCGCCAGCAGCTTTAGGCTAGCGGGAGGCGACGAGCAGTTCTTC.

The gene calls are TRBV9 and TRBJ2-7, with TRBD2 matching over 8 bases. Germline CDR1 is SGDLS and CDR2 is YYNGEE. The V gene end was trimmed by 3 bases and the J gene end by 6 bases; junction bases not matched to a gene: 8. The CDR3 totals 14 residues. The DNA of the CDR3 is TGTGCCAGCAGCGCCCCTTCCGGGACTAGCGAGCAGTACTTC. Translated: CASSAPSGTSEQYF. Filled out from reference TRBV9 and TRBJ2-7, the complete variable domain reads DSGVTQTPKHLITATGQRVTLRCSPRSGDLSVYWYQQSLDQGLQFLIQYYNGEERAKGNILERFSAQQFPDLHSELNLSSLELGDSALYFCASSAPSGTSEQYFGPGTRLTVT.

The chain joins TRBV28 to TRBJ2-6; 9 nucleotides agree with TRBD1. The trim removed 3 bases at V and 0 bases at J, leaving 6 bases unmatched. This CDR3 contains 18 residues. Germline V gene lookup returns CDR1 MDHEN and CDR2 SYDVKM. The CDR3, as DNA: TGTGCCAGCAGTTTCGACAGGGGGAGAAGCTCTGGGGCCAACGTCCTGACTTTC. It translates to CASSFDRGRSSGANVLTF.

The gene calls are TRBV13 and TRBJ1-6; unclear D gene. CDR3 length: 13 amino acids. Per germline, CDR1 PRHDT and CDR2 FYEKMQ (reference sequence). The V end lost 2 bases, the J end lost 5 bases, and 4 bases lay between the germline ends. DNA for the CDR3: TGTGCCAGCAGCTTATACAATAATTCACCCCTCCACTTT. Its translation is CASSLYNNSPLHF.

The chain is built from TRBV6-5 and TRBJ2-7; D ambiguous. Germline V gene data show CDR1 as MNHEY and CDR2 as SVGAGI. The CDR3 runs to 11 residues. Trimming pared 4 bases from V and 6 bases from J, leaving 7 bases between. CDR3 sequence reads: CASSFFSEQYF. In DNA, the CDR3 is TGTGCCAGCAGTTTTTTCTCCGAGCAGTACTTC.

The chain combines TRBV28 with TRBJ1-5, with 7 bases lining up with TRBD1. CDR3 length: 17 residues. The J segment lost 2 bases and the V segment lost 5 bases, leaving 12 bases of the junction unmatched. The germline gives CDR1 MDHEN, CDR2 SYDVKM. The CDR3 loop is CASSTGRLTGRNQPQHF. The CDR3 DNA reads TGTGCCAGCAGTACTGGTCGCCTGACAGGGCGCAATCAGCCCCAGCATTTT.

This chain joins TRBV9 and TRBJ1-1; 7 bases align to TRBD1. CDR1 and CDR2 (germline): SGDLS, YYNGEE. V trimming: 5 bases; J trimming: 1 base; junction bases outside the gene matches: 5. This CDR3 region has 14 residues. The CDR3 sequence is CASRKTGANTEAFF. The CDR3 region has the DNA TGTGCCAGCAGAAAAACAGGGGCGAACACTGAAGCTTTCTTT.